These T cell receptor beta chains were read from a single sample in a study of blood T cell repertoires in COVID-19. The assay was immunoSEQ multiplex PCR, and TCRdb's table has in-frame clones only and misses some. The profile shows 90,000 to 150,000 clones, approximately 80% of them singletons. Input material: peripheral blood. The receptors originated from a woman older than 75 with acute or convalescent COVID-19. Both conserved end residues are part of each CDR3. A D gene is named only where the DNA matches it firmly. The size entry is marked missing in some rows and otherwise reads once, few, many or a size class.

few,TRBV7-9,TRBJ2-6,-,CASSMPGHSGANVLTF,TGTGCCAGCAGCATGCCGGGACACTCTGGGGCCAACGTCCTGACTTTC
-,TRBV28,TRBJ2-7,TRBD2,CASSHRLAGAYEQYF,TGTGCCAGCAGCCATCGACTAGCGGGCGCCTACGAGCAGTACTTC
-,TRBV4-3,TRBJ2-2,TRBD2,CASSQNSAAGAGTGELFF,TGCGCCAGCAGCCAAAATTCAGCTGCGGGAGCAGGTACCGGGGAGCTGTTTTTT
-,TRBV27,TRBJ2-1,-,CASSLRGSNEQFF,TGTGCCAGCAGTTTACGAGGGTCGAATGAGCAGTTCTTC
-,TRBV12-5,TRBJ2-7,-,CASGFGIGTPNIYEQYF,TGTGCTAGTGGTTTTGGGATCGGGACTCCTAATATTTACGAGCAGTACTTC
few,TRBV7-9,TRBJ2-3,-,CASYGAGRTFSTDTQYF,TGTGCCAGTTACGGGGCGGGACGGACTTTCAGCACAGATACGCAGTATTTT
few,TRBV19,TRBJ1-1,-,CASKRDTEAFF,TGTGCCAGTAAGCGGGACACTGAAGCTTTCTTT
few,TRBV19,TRBJ1-2,-,CASTPTGNYGYTF,TGTGCCAGTACCCCGACAGGAAACTATGGCTACACCTTC
-,TRBV2,TRBJ2-5,TRBD1,CASSEAQGAVETQYF,TGTGCCAGCAGTGAAGCGCAGGGGGCGGTAGAGACCCAGTACTTC
-,TRBV27,TRBJ1-5,-,CASSLSRVQNLNQPQHF,TGTGCCAGCAGTTTATCCCGGGTTCAGAATCTCAATCAGCCCCAGCATTTT
-,TRBV20-1,TRBJ1-2,-,CSARVADGYTF,TGCAGTGCTAGAGTGGCGGATGGCTACACCTTC
-,TRBV7-2,TRBJ1-5,-,CASSWGTFGQPQHF,TGTGCCAGCAGCTGGGGGACATTCGGGCAGCCCCAGCATTTT
-,TRBV6-5,TRBJ1-2,-,CASTWDSYGYTF,TGTGCCAGCACATGGGACTCCTATGGCTACACCTTC
-,TRBV19,TRBJ2-1,-,CASSIRGYNEQFF,TGTGCCAGTAGTATCCGGGGGTACAATGAGCAGTTCTTC
-,TRBV7-8,TRBJ2-2,TRBD1,CASSRRRTGEAGELFF,TGTGCCAGCAGCCGGAGAAGGACAGGGGAAGCCGGGGAGCTGTTTTTT
-,TRBV20-1,TRBJ2-1,TRBD2,CSAQLANEQFF,TGCAGTGCTCAACTAGCGAATGAGCAGTTCTTC
few,TRBV29-1,TRBJ2-1,TRBD2,CSVLKGLEAYNEQFF,TGCAGCGTCCTAAAGGGACTAGAGGCCTACAATGAGCAGTTCTTC
-,TRBV7-3,TRBJ2-1,TRBD2,CASSPRDYFDNEQFF,TGTGCCAGCAGCCCCCGGGACTACTTCGACAATGAGCAGTTCTTC
-,TRBV3-1/TRBV3-2,TRBJ1-1,TRBD1,CASSQDSAGQGVTWNTEAFF,TGTGCCAGCAGCCAAGATTCAGCGGGACAGGGCGTAACCTGGAACACTGAAGCTTTCTTT
-,TRBV5-8,TRBJ1-2,-,CASVTGANNYGYTF,TGTGCCAGCGTGACAGGCGCCAATAACTATGGCTACACCTTC
-,TRBV2,TRBJ1-1,TRBD1,CASRELQGESAFF,TGTGCCAGCAGGGAATTACAGGGGGAGTCCGCTTTCTTT
-,TRBV2,TRBJ2-7,-,CASSEGLGVEQYF,TGTGCCAGCAGTGAGGGACTGGGAGTGGAGCAGTACTTC
-,TRBV6-6,TRBJ2-7,-,CASSPEGGAGDEQYF,TGTGCCAGCAGTCCCGAGGGGGGGGCCGGGGACGAGCAGTACTTC
once,TRBV6-6,TRBJ2-3,TRBD1,CASSNGQGGDTQYF,TGTGCCAGCAGCAATGGACAGGGGGGCGATACGCAGTATTTT
-,TRBV30,TRBJ2-3,TRBD1,CAWKYKGAGTDTQYF,TGTGCCTGGAAGTATAAGGGGGCTGGCACAGATACGCAGTATTTT
-,TRBV28,TRBJ1-3,-,CASSLVAISGNTIYF,TGTGCCAGCAGTTTAGTAGCGATCTCTGGAAACACCATATATTTT
-,TRBV7-9,TRBJ1-2,-,CASSLDEGPWGGNQGYTF,TGTGCCAGCAGCTTAGATGAAGGCCCCTGGGGGGGAAACCAAGGCTACACCTTC
-,TRBV11-1,TRBJ2-7,-,CASSSRRGFSEQYF,TGTGCCAGCAGCTCTCGTCGAGGGTTCTCCGAGCAGTACTTC
-,TRBV11-3,TRBJ2-3,TRBD2,CASSRGGASTDTQYF,TGTGCCAGCAGCCGCGGGGGGGCTAGCACAGATACGCAGTATTTT
-,TRBV30,TRBJ1-1,-,CAWSVGHINTEAFF,TGTGCCTGGAGTGTGGGACACATTAACACTGAAGCTTTCTTT
-,TRBV7-2,TRBJ1-4,-,CASSLGSGGNEKLFF,TGTGCCAGCAGCTTAGGATCGGGGGGTAATGAAAAACTGTTTTTT
-,TRBV29-1,TRBJ1-1,-,CSLGNTEAFF,TGCAGCCTCGGGAACACTGAAGCTTTCTTT